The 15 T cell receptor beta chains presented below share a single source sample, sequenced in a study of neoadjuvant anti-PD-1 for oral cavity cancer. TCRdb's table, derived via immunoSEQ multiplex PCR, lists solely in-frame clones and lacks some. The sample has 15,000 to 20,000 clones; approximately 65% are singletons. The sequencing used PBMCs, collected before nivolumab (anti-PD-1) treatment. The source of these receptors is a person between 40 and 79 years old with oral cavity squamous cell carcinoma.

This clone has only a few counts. CDR3 in amino acids: CAISGNTEAFF. CDR3 bases: TGTGCCATCAGTGGGAACACTGAAGCTTTCTTT. This chain joins TRBV10-3 and TRBJ1-1; D unresolved. The germline V gene has CDR1 ENHRY and CDR2 SYGVKD. CDR3 length: 11 amino acids. Trimming left V 4 bases short and J 1 base short, with 1 base between.

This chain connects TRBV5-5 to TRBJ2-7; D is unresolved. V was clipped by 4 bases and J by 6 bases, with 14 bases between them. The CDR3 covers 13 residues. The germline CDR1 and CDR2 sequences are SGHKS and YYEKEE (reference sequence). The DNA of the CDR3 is TGTGCCAGCAGCCTCCTGAGTGGGTCCGAGCAGTACTTC. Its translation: CASSLLSGSEQYF.

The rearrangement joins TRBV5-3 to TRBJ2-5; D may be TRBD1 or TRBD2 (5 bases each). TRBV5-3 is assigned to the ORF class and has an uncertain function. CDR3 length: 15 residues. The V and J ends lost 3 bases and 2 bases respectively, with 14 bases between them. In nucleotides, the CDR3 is TGTGCCAGAAGCTCCCGGTCGGGGCCGCAAGAGACCCAGTACTTC. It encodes CARSSRSGPQETQYF.

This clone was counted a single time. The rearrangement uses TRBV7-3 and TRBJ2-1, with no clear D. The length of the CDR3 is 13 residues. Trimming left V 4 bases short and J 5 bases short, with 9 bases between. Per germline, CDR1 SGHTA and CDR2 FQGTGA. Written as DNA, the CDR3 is TGTGCCAGCAGCTCCCGACCACACAATGAGCAGTTCTTC. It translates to CASSSRPHNEQFF.

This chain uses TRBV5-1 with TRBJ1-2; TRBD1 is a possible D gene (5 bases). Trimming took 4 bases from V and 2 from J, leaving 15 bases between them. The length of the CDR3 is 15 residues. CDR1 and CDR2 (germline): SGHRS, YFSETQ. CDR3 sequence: CASSPGGGINYGYTF. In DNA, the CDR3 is TGCGCCAGCAGCCCGGGCGGGGGGATCAACTATGGCTACACCTTC.

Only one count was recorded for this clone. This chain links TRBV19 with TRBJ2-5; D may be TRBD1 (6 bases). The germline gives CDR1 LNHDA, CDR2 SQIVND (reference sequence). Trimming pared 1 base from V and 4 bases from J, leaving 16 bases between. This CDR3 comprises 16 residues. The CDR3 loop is CASSIGAGAVGETQYF. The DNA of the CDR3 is TGTGCCAGTAGTATAGGGGCAGGGGCGGTCGGAGAGACCCAGTACTTC.

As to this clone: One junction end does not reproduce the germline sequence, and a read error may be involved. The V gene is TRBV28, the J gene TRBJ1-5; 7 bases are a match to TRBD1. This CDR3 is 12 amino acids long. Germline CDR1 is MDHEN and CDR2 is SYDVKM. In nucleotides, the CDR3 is TGTGCCAGCACACCTCAAGGGGGCCTTAGGGATTTT. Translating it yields CASTPQGGLRDF.

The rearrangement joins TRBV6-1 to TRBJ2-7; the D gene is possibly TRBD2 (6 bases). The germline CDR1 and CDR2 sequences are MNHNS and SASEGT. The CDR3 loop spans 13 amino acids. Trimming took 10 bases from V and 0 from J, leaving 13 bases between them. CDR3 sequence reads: CATNPGSSYEQYF. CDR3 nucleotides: TGTGCCACCAACCCCGGGAGCTCCTACGAGCAGTACTTC.

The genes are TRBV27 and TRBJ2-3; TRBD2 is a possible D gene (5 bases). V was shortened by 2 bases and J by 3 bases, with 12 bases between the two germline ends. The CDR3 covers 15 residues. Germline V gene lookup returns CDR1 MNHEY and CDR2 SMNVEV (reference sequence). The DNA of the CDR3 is TGTGCCAGCAGTTTAAGCCCGAGGGTGACAGATACGCAGTATTTT. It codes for CASSLSPRVTDTQYF.

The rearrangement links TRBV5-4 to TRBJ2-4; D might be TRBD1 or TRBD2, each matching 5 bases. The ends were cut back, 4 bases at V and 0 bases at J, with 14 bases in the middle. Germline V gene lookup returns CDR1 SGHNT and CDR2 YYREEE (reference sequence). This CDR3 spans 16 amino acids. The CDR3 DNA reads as TGTGCCAGCAGCCAATGGGACGGACTAGCCAAAAACATTCAGTACTTC. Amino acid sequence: CASSQWDGLAKNIQYF.

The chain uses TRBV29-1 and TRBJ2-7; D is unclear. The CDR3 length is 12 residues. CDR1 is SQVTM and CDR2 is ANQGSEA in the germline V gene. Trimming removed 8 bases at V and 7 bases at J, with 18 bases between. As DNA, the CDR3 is TGCAGCTCCGGGCCACACCTGGGGGAGCAGTACTTC. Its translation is CSSGPHLGEQYF.

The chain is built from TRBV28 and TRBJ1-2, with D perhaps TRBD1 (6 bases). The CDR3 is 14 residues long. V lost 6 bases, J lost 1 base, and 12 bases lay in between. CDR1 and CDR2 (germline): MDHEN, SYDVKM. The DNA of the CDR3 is TGTGCCAGCAGCCTAGGACAGATTAACTATGGCTACACCTTC. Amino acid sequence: CASSLGQINYGYTF.

This chain's CDR3 is CAWSVRDREIKPQHF. In DNA, the CDR3 is TGTGCCTGGAGTGTAAGGGACAGGGAGATTAAGCCCCAGCATTTT. V gene TRBV30 combines with J gene TRBJ1-5; 9 bases line up with TRBD1. The V segment lost 0 bases and the J segment 8 bases; nucleotides outside the gene matches: 8. This CDR3 has 15 amino acids. The germline gives CDR1 GTSNPN, CDR2 SVGIG (reference sequence).

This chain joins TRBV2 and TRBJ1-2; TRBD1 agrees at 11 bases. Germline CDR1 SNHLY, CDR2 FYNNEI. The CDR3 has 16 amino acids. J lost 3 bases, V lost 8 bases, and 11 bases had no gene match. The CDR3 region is CASLPGQGGNDYGYTF. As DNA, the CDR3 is TGTGCCAGCCTACCGGGACAGGGGGGAAATGACTATGGCTACACCTTC. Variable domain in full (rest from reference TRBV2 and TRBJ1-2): EPEVTQTPSHQVTQMGQEVILRCVPISNHLYFYWYRQILGQKVEFLVSFYNNEISEKSEIFDDQFSVERPDGSNFTLKIRSTKLEDSAMYFCASLPGQGGNDYGYTFGSGTRLTVV.

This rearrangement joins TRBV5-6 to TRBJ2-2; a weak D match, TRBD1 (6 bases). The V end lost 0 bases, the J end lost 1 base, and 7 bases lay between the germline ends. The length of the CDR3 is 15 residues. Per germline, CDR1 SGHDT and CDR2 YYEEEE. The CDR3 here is CASSLAGVNTGELFF. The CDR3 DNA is TGTGCCAGCAGCTTGGCAGGGGTGAACACCGGGGAGCTGTTTTTT.